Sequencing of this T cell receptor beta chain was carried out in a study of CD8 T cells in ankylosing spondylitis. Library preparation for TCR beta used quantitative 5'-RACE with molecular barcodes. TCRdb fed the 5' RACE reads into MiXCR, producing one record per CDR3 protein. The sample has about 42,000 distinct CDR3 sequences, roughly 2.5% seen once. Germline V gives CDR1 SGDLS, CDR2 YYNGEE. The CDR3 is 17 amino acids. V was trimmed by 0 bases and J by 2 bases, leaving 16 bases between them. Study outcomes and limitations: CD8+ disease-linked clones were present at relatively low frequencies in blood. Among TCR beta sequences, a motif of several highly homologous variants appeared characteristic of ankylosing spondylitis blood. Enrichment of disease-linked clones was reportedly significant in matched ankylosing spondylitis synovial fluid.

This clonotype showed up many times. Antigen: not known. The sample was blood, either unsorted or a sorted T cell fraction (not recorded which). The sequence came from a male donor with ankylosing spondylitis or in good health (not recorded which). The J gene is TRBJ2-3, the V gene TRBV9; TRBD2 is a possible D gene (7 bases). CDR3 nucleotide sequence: TGTGCCAGCAGCGTAGGTGGGGGCGGGAGCTTCACAGATACGCAGTATTTT. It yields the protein CASSVGGGGSFTDTQYF.